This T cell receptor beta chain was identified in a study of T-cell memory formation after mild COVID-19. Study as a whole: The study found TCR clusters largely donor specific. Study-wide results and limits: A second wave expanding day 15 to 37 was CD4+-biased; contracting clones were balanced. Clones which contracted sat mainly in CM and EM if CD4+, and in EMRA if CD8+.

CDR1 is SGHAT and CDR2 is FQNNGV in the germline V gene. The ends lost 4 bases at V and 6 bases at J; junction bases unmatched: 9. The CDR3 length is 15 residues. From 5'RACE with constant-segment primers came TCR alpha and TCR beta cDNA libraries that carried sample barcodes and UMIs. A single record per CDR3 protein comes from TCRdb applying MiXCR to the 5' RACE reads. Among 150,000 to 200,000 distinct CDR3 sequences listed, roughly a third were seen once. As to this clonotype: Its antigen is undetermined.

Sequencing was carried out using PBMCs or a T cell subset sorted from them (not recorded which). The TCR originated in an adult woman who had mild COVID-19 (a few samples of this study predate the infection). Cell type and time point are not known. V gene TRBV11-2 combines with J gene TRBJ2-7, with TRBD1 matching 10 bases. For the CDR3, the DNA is TGTGCCAGCAGCTCCCGGGACAGGGGTTTACGCGAGCAGTACTTC. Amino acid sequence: CASSSRDRGLREQYF.